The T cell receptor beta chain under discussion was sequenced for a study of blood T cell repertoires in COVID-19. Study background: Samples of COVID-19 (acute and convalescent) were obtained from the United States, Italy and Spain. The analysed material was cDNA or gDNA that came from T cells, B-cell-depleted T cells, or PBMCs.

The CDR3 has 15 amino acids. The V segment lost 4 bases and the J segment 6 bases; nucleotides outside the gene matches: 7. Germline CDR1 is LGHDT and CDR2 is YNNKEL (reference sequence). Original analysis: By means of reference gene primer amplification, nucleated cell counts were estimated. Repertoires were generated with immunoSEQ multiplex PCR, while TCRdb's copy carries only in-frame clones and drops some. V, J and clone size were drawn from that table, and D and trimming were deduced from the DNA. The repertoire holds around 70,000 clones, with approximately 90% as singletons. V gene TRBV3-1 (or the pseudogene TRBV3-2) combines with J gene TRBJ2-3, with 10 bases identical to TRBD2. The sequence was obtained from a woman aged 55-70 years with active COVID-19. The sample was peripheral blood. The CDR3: CASSPRGLASDTQYF. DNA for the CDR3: TGTGCCAGCAGCCCACGGGGACTAGCGAGCGATACGCAGTATTTT.